What follows are 13 T cell receptor beta chains derived from one specimen sequenced in a study of T cells after yellow fever vaccination. TCRdb re-analysed the 5' RACE reads in MiXCR, keeping a single row per CDR3 protein. The table lists about 510,000 distinct CDR3 sequences, 21% of them singletons. Sequenced material: PBMCs, taken 21 days after the first yellow fever vaccination. These receptors all stem from a man between 18 and 35 years old who received the YFV17D yellow fever vaccine.

The rearrangement links TRBV20-1 to TRBJ2-5; the match to TRBD2 covers 7 bases. V lost 0 bases, J lost 7 bases, and 14 bases stayed unmatched. The CDR3 extends over 16 amino acids. Germline assignment: CDR1 DFQATT and CDR2 SNEGSKA (reference sequence). For the CDR3, the DNA is TGCAGTGCTAGAGACCCCTTTGGGGGGGACCATGGGACCCAGTACTTC. Its protein is CSARDPFGGDHGTQYF.

The rearrangement joins TRBV5-1 to TRBJ1-1; TRBD1 is a possible D gene (6 bases). Trimming shortened V by 5 bases and J by 4 bases, and 18 bases separated the two germline ends. Germline CDR1 is SGHRS and CDR2 is YFSETQ. The CDR3 length is 15 residues. The CDR3 spells CASRIPNTGTTEAFF. The CDR3 DNA is TGCGCCAGCAGGATTCCCAATACAGGGACCACTGAAGCTTTCTTT.

This sequence joins TRBV11-2 and TRBJ2-5; 10 bases match TRBD2. The CDR3 length is 15 residues. Germline CDR1 and CDR2: SGHAT and FQNNGV. J was trimmed by 4 bases and V by 2 bases; bases with no gene match: 4. In DNA, the CDR3 is TGTGCCAGCAGCTTATGGGCTAGCGGGGGAGAGACCCAGTACTTC. It specifies CASSLWASGGETQYF. Filled out from reference TRBV11-2 and TRBJ2-5, the complete variable domain reads EAGVAQSPRYKIIEKRQSVAFWCNPISGHATLYWYQQILGQGPKLLIQFQNNGVVDDSQLPKDRFSAERLKGVDSTLKIQPAKLEDSAVYLCASSLWASGGETQYFGPGTRLLVL.

The chain links TRBV24-1 to TRBJ2-1; the D call may be TRBD1 or TRBD2 (5 bases each). V was trimmed by 4 bases and J by 4 bases, leaving 10 bases between them. The CDR3 spans 14 residues. Germline CDR1 KGHDR, CDR2 SFDVKD. The CDR3 sequence: CATSDPGAYNEQFF. The CDR3 nucleotides are TGTGCCACCAGTGACCCCGGGGCTTACAATGAGCAGTTCTTC.

V usage is TRBV6-1 and J usage is TRBJ1-2; 12 bases line up with TRBD1. The CDR3 is 15 amino acids. J lost 7 bases, V lost 5 bases, and 8 bases had no gene match. Germline V gene lookup returns CDR1 MNHNS and CDR2 SASEGT. The CDR3 reads CASSTGTGGGFGYTF. The CDR3 DNA is TGTGCCAGCAGTACCGGGACAGGGGGCGGTTTTGGCTACACCTTC.

A few counts support this clonotype. This chain connects TRBV6-5 to TRBJ2-7; the D is unclear. V was shortened by 0 bases and J by 0 bases, with 9 bases between the two germline ends. The CDR3 has 15 residues. Germline assignment: CDR1 MNHEY and CDR2 SVGAGI. The CDR3 DNA follows: TGTGCCAGCAGTTACTCTGTTTACGGCTCCTACGAGCAGTACTTC. Its translation: CASSYSVYGSYEQYF.

The V call is TRBV20-1, the J call TRBJ2-3; 10 nucleotides agree with TRBD1. Trimming at V came to 5 bases and at J to 6 bases, leaving 8 bases not matched to a gene. The germline CDR1 and CDR2 sequences are DFQATT and SNEGSKA (reference sequence). This CDR3 contains 14 residues. The CDR3 DNA reads as TGCAGTGCTCCCCGACAGGGGGCGACGGATACGCAGTATTTT. It encodes CSAPRQGATDTQYF.

This clonotype came up a few times. The chain links TRBV24-1 to TRBJ2-5; 9 bases agree with TRBD1. Germline V gene lookup returns CDR1 KGHDR and CDR2 SFDVKD. V lost 5 bases to trimming and J lost 6 bases; unmatched junction nucleotides: 6. The CDR3 is made up of 14 amino acids. As DNA, the CDR3 is TGTGCCACCAGTGGGACAGGGGAGAGAAAGACCCAGTACTTC. It encodes CATSGTGERKTQYF.

A few counts support this clonotype. The chain links TRBV7-2 to TRBJ2-5, with 8 bases that match TRBD1. After removal of 1 base from V and 6 bases from J, the junction contained 4 bases not matched to a gene. CDR1 SGHTA and CDR2 FQGNSA come from the germline V gene. The CDR3 is made up of 14 amino acids. The CDR3 DNA reads TGTGCCAGCAGCTTAGGGACAGGGAGGAAGACCCAGTACTTC. It codes for CASSLGTGRKTQYF.

This clonotype has only a few counts. The rearrangement joins TRBV29-1 to TRBJ2-2; no clear D. CDR1 and CDR2 from the germline V gene are SQVTM and ANQGSEA. This CDR3 region has 12 residues. Trimming stripped 6 bases from V and 2 bases from J, with 7 bases between. The DNA for the CDR3 is TGCAGCGTAGGCAGCAACACCGGGGAGCTGTTTTTT. Amino acid sequence: CSVGSNTGELFF.

This clonotype came up a few times. The rearrangement links TRBV5-1 to TRBJ1-5, with a weak D call TRBD1 (5 bases). The CDR3 consists of 16 residues. The germline V gene encodes CDR1 SGHRS and CDR2 YFSETQ. Deletions cut 0 bases from V and 7 bases from J, with 17 bases between. DNA for the CDR3: TGCGCCAGCAGCTTGGGTTTTGGTGGGGACGGGCAGCCCCAGCATTTT. Amino acid sequence: CASSLGFGGDGQPQHF.

This clonotype has more than one count but fewer than ten. The V and J genes are TRBV6-4 and TRBJ2-1; D might be TRBD1 or TRBD2, each matching 5 bases. V was shortened by 2 bases and J by 9 bases, with 5 bases between the two germline ends. Per germline, CDR1 MRHNA and CDR2 SNTAGT. The CDR3 runs to 11 residues. This CDR3 reads CASSDGTEQFF. The CDR3 DNA follows: TGTGCCAGCAGTGACGGGACTGAGCAGTTCTTC.

The rearrangement uses TRBV6-1 and TRBJ2-7, with D perhaps matching TRBD1 (5 bases). Germline-derived CDR1 and CDR2 are MNHNS and SASEGT. The germline V and J ends were trimmed by 6 bases and 6 bases, with 15 bases remaining between them. The CDR3 runs 13 residues. The CDR3 nucleotides read TGTGCCAGCAGCCCGACAGCGACGGGCGAGCAGTACTTC. This gives the protein CASSPTATGEQYF.